Following are 17 T cell receptor beta chains from one sample sequenced in a study of PD-1 blockade in classical Hodgkin lymphoma. The method was immunoSEQ multiplex PCR; TCRdb's version includes in-frame clones alone and lacks a portion of them. The table records tens of thousands of clones, around 70% of them present only once. There was relapse after autologous stem cell transplantation in every patient, and there was variation in brentuximab vedotin exposure. The sample here was peripheral blood mononuclear cells (PBMCs), taken at baseline. Receptors were obtained from a human donor with classical Hodgkin lymphoma.

The chain joins TRBV6-6 to TRBJ1-4; 7 bases line up with TRBD1. The V and J ends lost 6 bases and 8 bases, in that order; junction bases with no gene match: 9. CDR1 is MNHNY and CDR2 is SVGAGI in the germline V gene (reference sequence). CDR3 length: 14 amino acids. DNA for the CDR3: TGTGCCAGCAGCCTCGACAGGGCAGGCGAAAAACTGTTTTTT. Translated, it gives CASSLDRAGEKLFF.

The J gene is TRBJ1-1, the V gene TRBV30; no firm D call. Germline CDR1 GTSNPN, CDR2 SVGIG (reference sequence). V was clipped by 2 bases and J by 0 bases, with 7 bases between them. The CDR3 is 13 residues long. The CDR3 region is CAWSQGMNTEAFF. CDR3 DNA sequence: TGTGCCTGGAGTCAAGGTATGAACACTGAAGCTTTCTTT. Full variable domain (remainder filled in from reference TRBV30 and TRBJ1-1): SQTIHQWPATLVQPVGSPLSLECTVEGTSNPNLYWYRQAAGRGLQLLFYSVGIGQISSEVPQNLSASRPQDRQFILSSKKLLLSDSGFYLCAWSQGMNTEAFFGQGTRLTVV.

The gene calls are TRBV6-6 and TRBJ1-5, with no clear D. Trimming removed 9 bases from V and 5 bases from J, with 8 bases in between. The CDR3 runs to 11 residues. In germline, CDR1 is MNHNY, CDR2 SVGAGI (reference sequence). In DNA form, the CDR3 reads TGTGCCAGGGGAGGCGATCAGCCCCAGCATTTT. Encoded protein: CARGGDQPQHF.

The chain joins TRBV5-1 to TRBJ2-2, with D uncertain. The V gene's germline CDR1 is SGHRS and CDR2 YFSETQ. Trimming removed 2 bases at V and 7 bases at J, with 9 bases between. CDR3 size: 13 residues. The CDR3 sequence: CASSLRVDGELFF. CDR3 nucleotides: TGCGCCAGCAGCTTACGTGTAGACGGGGAGCTGTTTTTT.

This rearrangement joins TRBV7-7 to TRBJ2-5; D might be TRBD1 (6 bases). The V end lost 5 bases, the J end lost 2 bases, and 15 bases lay between the germline ends. CDR3 length equals 15 residues. CDR1 and CDR2 from the germline V gene are SSHAT and FNYEAQ (reference sequence). The CDR3 sequence: CASSPLGGRQETQYF. The CDR3 nucleotides read TGTGCCAGCAGCCCGCTAGGGGGACGTCAAGAGACCCAGTACTTC.

This chain joins TRBV7-9 and TRBJ2-5, with D unresolved. The CDR3 totals 14 residues. V was pared by 3 bases and J by 5 bases, with 13 bases between. Per the germline V gene, CDR1 is SEHNR and CDR2 is FQNEAQ (reference sequence). CDR3 sequence (DNA): TGTGCCAGCAGCTTTTATGAGGTTTCGGAGACCCAGTACTTC. It translates to CASSFYEVSETQYF.

This clone turned up a few times. The chain links TRBV6-1 to TRBJ2-1, with a possible D match to TRBD1 (5 bases). Per the germline V gene, CDR1 is MNHNS and CDR2 is SASEGT. The CDR3 sequence is 15 residues long. Trimming removed 0 bases from V and 0 bases from J, with 6 bases in between. The CDR3 nucleotides read TGTGCCAGCAGTGAAGCAGGGGACTCCTACAATGAGCAGTTCTTC. Encoded protein: CASSEAGDSYNEQFF.

The V call is TRBV30, the J call TRBJ1-2, with D maybe TRBD1 (6 bases). Deletions cut 1 base from V and 4 bases from J, with 13 bases between. This CDR3 contains 14 residues. Germline V gene lookup returns CDR1 GTSNPN and CDR2 SVGIG (reference sequence). Here the CDR3 reads CAWSARTEFYGYTF. The CDR3 DNA is TGTGCCTGGAGTGCCCGGACAGAGTTCTATGGCTACACCTTC.

This chain joins TRBV15 and TRBJ2-7; 8 positions match TRBD2. The CDR3 length is 15 residues. V lost 4 bases to trimming and J lost 2 bases; unmatched junction nucleotides: 7. The germline V gene has CDR1 LNHNV and CDR2 YYDKDF (reference sequence). Here the CDR3 reads CATSIVSGGTYEQYF. The CDR3 nucleotides are TGTGCCACCAGCATCGTCAGCGGGGGCACCTACGAGCAGTACTTC.

This clone is labeled medium-sized. The rearrangement joins TRBV5-1 to TRBJ2-7; 8 bases are a match to TRBD1. The germline CDR1 and CDR2 sequences are SGHRS and YFSETQ. J lost 0 bases, V lost 0 bases, and 2 bases had no gene match. The CDR3 length is 15 residues. The CDR3 sequence: CASSLADRDSYEQYF. In DNA, the CDR3 is TGCGCCAGCAGCTTGGCGGACAGGGACTCCTACGAGCAGTACTTC.

The V call is TRBV4-1, the J call TRBJ2-7, with 9 bases that match TRBD1. In germline, CDR1 is MGHRA, CDR2 YSYEKL. The CDR3 loop spans 14 amino acids. Trimming took 4 bases from V and 4 from J; bases not matched to a gene: 5. CDR3 loop: CASSPDRGPYEQYF. DNA of the CDR3: TGCGCCAGCAGCCCGGACAGGGGACCGTACGAGCAGTACTTC.

This clone was counted between two and nine times. The chain carries TRBV7-2 and TRBJ2-7, with 10 bases that match TRBD2. Germline V gives CDR1 SGHTA, CDR2 FQGNSA. V gave up 5 bases and J gave up 3 bases; unmatched junction bases: 7. The CDR3 consists of 15 residues. CDR3 coding DNA: TGTGCCAGCAGCCTCGTTTCTAGCGGGAGCTACGAGCAGTACTTC. Residues: CASSLVSSGSYEQYF.

This clone was seen a single time. The CDR3 coding sequence is TGCAGCGTTGGAGAAAGTACGAACACCGGGGAGCTGTTTTTT. Translated, it gives CSVGESTNTGELFF. This chain joins TRBV29-1 and TRBJ2-2; no reliable D call. Trimming removed 4 bases at V and 0 bases at J, with 9 bases between. The length of the CDR3 is 14 residues. Per the germline V gene, CDR1 is SQVTM and CDR2 is ANQGSEA.

This clone was counted only a few times. V gene TRBV9 combines with J gene TRBJ2-5; D unclear. CDR1 SGDLS and CDR2 YYNGEE come from the germline V gene. The CDR3 runs to 12 residues. Trimming cost V 4 bases and J 7 bases, with 11 bases left between them. The CDR3 DNA follows: TGTGCCAGCAGCCCCCGCACTTGGACCCAGTACTTC. Translating it yields CASSPRTWTQYF.

This chain joins TRBV9 and TRBJ1-2, with a possible D match to TRBD1 (5 bases). The CDR3 contains 13 residues. The germline V and J ends were trimmed by 0 bases and 8 bases, with 11 bases remaining between them. Germline V lookup: CDR1 SGDLS, CDR2 YYNGEE. Here the CDR3 reads CASSVASGRGYTF. Written as DNA, the CDR3 is TGTGCCAGCAGCGTAGCTTCGGGGCGCGGCTACACCTTC.

The rearrangement uses TRBV27 and TRBJ1-2; 9 bases match TRBD1. With V trimmed by 5 bases and J by 8 bases, 9 bases remained unmatched. The CDR3 covers 14 residues. CDR1 is MNHEY, CDR2 SMNVEV, per germline (reference sequence). The CDR3 DNA reads as TGTGCCAGCAGTCCCAGGACAGGGGCGCAGGGCTACACCTTC. As protein: CASSPRTGAQGYTF.

This clone has a handful of counts. The J gene is TRBJ1-4, the V gene TRBV21-1. TRBV21-1 counts as a pseudogene. This CDR3 comprises 14 residues. The CDR3 DNA is TGTGCCATGGGGGTGGCAGGGATTGGTGAAAAACTGTTTTTT. Its translation: CAMGVAGIGEKLFF.